A selection of T cell receptor beta chains follows, all from one sample in a study of blood T cell repertoires in COVID-19. This table comes from immunoSEQ multiplex PCR, and its TCRdb copy is limited to in-frame clones, with some not included. The sample has about 240,000 clones; 70% to 85% are singletons. Sequencing was performed on peripheral blood. These receptors all come from a woman of 80 years or more with acute or convalescent COVID-19. CDR3s leave out the opening cysteine and the closing phenylalanine or tryptophan.

j_call v_call cdr3_aa
TRBJ1-4 TRBV19 ASSIESWTGGNEKLF
TRBJ1-6 TRBV28 ASSIPQGSNNSPLH
TRBJ1-4 TRBV2 ASSEAFGPGVEKLF
TRBJ2-1 TRBV11-2 ASSRMNPTGNEQF
TRBJ2-2 TRBV19 ASSISSGGNTGELF
TRBJ2-1 TRBV30 AFRGLSGVDEQF
TRBJ2-3 TRBV9 ASSVGGGARTDTQY
TRBJ2-3 TRBV2 ASSELEGRDTQY
TRBJ1-1 TRBV2 ASRAPRGTEAF
TRBJ2-3 TRBV2 ASRGLAGLTQRTDTQY
TRBJ1-2 TRBV19 ASSGPGQGDYGYT
TRBJ2-1 TRBV13 ASSIGLAVDEQF
TRBJ1-1 TRBV3-1/TRBV3-2 ASSQSGGRTEAF
TRBJ2-5 TRBV5-4 ASSSGTAQETQY
TRBJ2-1 TRBV5-6 ASSPSGASSYNEQF
TRBJ1-1 TRBV2 ASSRGQNTEAF
TRBJ2-1 TRBV2 ASRSQGGGFNEQF
TRBJ2-7 TRBV11-2 ASSLTGGSDEQY
TRBJ2-5 TRBV7-2 ASSLVGTGDSQY
TRBJ2-7 TRBV28 ASRAAGGSYEQY
TRBJ1-2 TRBV28 ASTRGQGAGYT
TRBJ2-3 TRBV20-1 SAEASMKQY
TRBJ2-1 TRBV18 ASSPSNSSYNEQF
TRBJ1-5 TRBV19 ASSATGGQNQPQH
TRBJ2-3 TRBV18 ASSPRHSSTDTQY
TRBJ1-1 TRBV18 ASSPTDRALNTEAF
TRBJ1-2 TRBV2 ASSQVNRGRNYGYT
TRBJ2-7 TRBV7-2 ASSLSGLAGGYEQY
TRBJ2-3 TRBV13 ASSLARDRGRFADTQY
TRBJ2-1 TRBV5-4 ASSLRSSDEQF
TRBJ1-5 TRBV27 ASSDRRNQPQH
TRBJ2-5 TRBV23-1 ASSCKTQY
TRBJ2-7 TRBV19 ASSSPERGYEQY
TRBJ2-3 TRBV10-3 ATRQGTDTQY
TRBJ2-3 TRBV2 ASRGLAHGPSTDTQY
TRBJ2-7 TRBV2 ASSLQTIYEQY
TRBJ2-1 TRBV27 ASSPRGGDWKYNEQF
TRBJ2-5 TRBV6-5 ASSYGGTNRETQY
TRBJ1-6 TRBV30 AWSPKEGNNSPLH
TRBJ2-1 TRBV5-4 ASSPPGLETEQF
TRBJ2-3 TRBV5-1 ASSFQGAGDTQY
TRBJ1-5 TRBV5-1 ASSSGSGQPQH